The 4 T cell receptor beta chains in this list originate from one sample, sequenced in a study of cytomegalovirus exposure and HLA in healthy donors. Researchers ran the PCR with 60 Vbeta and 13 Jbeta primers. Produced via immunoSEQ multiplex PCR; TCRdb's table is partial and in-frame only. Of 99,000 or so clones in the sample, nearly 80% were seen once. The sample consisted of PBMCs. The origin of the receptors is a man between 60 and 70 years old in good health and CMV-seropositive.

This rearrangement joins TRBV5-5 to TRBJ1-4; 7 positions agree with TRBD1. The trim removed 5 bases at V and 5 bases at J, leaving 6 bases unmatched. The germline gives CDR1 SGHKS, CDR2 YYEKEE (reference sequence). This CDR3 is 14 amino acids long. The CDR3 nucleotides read TGTGCCAGCAGGTTTGGGACAGTCAATGAAAAACTGTTTTTT. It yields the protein CASRFGTVNEKLFF. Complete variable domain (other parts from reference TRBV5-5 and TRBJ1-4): DAGVTQSPTHLIKTRGQQVTLRCSPISGHKSVSWYQQVLGQGPQFIFQYYEKEERGRGNFPDRFSARQFPNYSSELNVNALLLGDSALYLCASRFGTVNEKLFFGSGTQLSVL.

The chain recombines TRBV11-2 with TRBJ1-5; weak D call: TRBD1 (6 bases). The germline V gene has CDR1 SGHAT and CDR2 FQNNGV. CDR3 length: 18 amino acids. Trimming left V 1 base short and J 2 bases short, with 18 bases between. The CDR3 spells CASSLGGTRFEGNQPQHF. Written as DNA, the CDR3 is TGTGCCAGCAGCTTAGGGGGGACACGGTTCGAAGGCAATCAGCCCCAGCATTTT.

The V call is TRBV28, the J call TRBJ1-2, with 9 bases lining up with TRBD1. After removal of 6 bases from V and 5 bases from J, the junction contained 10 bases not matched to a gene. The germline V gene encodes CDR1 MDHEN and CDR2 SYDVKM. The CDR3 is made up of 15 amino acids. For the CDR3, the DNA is TGTGCCAGCAGCATCGCCGGGACAGGGTCGTATGGCTACACCTTC. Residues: CASSIAGTGSYGYTF.

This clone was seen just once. This CDR3 is CASSYSGGRGETQYF. Here the CDR3 DNA reads TGTGCCAGCAGTTATAGCGGGGGCCGGGGAGAGACCCAGTACTTC. The chain carries TRBV7-2 and TRBJ2-5; 9 bases align to TRBD2. The CDR3 covers 15 residues. Germline-derived CDR1 and CDR2 are SGHTA and FQGNSA. After removal of 6 bases from V and 4 bases from J, the junction contained 9 bases not matched to a gene.